The clone carrying this T cell receptor (beta chain) was counted a single time. This table comes from immunoSEQ multiplex PCR, and its TCRdb copy is limited to in-frame clones, with some not included. The sample shows over 120,000 clones, approximately 87% of them seen only once. This entry is derived from a study of blood T cell repertoires in COVID-19. Overall study context: COVID-19 samples from acute and convalescent phases originated in the United States, Italy and Spain.

This TCR came from a man aged 50 to 60 who had recovered from COVID-19. What was sequenced was peripheral blood.

The CDR3 nucleotides read TGTGCCAGCAGTGAAGGGGACAGCAACACCGGGGAGCTGTTTTTT. Residues: CASSEGDSNTGELFF. The chain couples TRBV2 to TRBJ2-2, with 7 positions matching TRBD1. The CDR3 totals 15 residues. V shed 1 base and J 2 bases; nucleotides not matched to a gene: 1. Germline V gene data show CDR1 as SNHLY and CDR2 as FYNNEI.